Listed here is a single T cell receptor (beta chain). Sequenced by immunoSEQ multiplex PCR; TCRdb stores in-frame clones only, minus some. The table lists over 400,000 clones, about 88% of them singletons. This record comes from a study of blood T cell repertoires in COVID-19. The trim removed 5 bases at V and 0 bases at J, leaving 2 bases unmatched. There are 15 residues in the CDR3. The germline V gene encodes CDR1 MNHEY and CDR2 SVGAGI. Clinical history reported by participants formed the basis on which cohorts were assigned. Cohort 3 recovered donors had two negative PCRs, clearance, or symptom resolution.

This sequence originates from a woman in her sixties or seventies who had recovered from COVID-19. The specimen was PBMCs or T cells enriched from blood (not recorded which). The V call is TRBV6-5, the J call TRBJ1-1; 11 bases line up with TRBD1. The CDR3 loop is CASSRTGGMNTEAFF. For the CDR3, the DNA is TGTGCCAGCAGTCGGACAGGGGGCATGAACACTGAAGCTTTCTTT.